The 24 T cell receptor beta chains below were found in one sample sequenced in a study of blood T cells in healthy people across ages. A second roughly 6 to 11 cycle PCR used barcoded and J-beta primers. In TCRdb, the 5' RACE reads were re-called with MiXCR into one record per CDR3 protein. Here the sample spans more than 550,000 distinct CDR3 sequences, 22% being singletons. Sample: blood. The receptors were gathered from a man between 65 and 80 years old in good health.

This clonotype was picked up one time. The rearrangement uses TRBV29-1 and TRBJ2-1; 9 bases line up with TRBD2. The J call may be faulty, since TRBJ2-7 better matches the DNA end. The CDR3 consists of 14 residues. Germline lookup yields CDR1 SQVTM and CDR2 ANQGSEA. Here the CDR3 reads CSVGGGRGSYEQYF. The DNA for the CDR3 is TGCAGCGTTGGAGGCGGGAGGGGGTCCTACGAGCAGTACTTC.

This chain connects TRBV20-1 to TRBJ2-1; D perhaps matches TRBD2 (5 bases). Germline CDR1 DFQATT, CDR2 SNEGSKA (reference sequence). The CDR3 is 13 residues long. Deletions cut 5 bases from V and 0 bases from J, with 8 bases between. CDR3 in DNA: TGCAGTGCTGAGGGCAACTCCTACAATGAGCAGTTCTTC. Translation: CSAEGNSYNEQFF.

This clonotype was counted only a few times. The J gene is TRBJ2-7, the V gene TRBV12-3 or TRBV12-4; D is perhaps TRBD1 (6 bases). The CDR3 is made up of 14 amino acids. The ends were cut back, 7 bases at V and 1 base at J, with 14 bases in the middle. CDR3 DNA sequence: TGTGCCAGCAAGAGACAGGCCTCATCCTACGAGCAGTACTTC. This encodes CASKRQASSYEQYF.

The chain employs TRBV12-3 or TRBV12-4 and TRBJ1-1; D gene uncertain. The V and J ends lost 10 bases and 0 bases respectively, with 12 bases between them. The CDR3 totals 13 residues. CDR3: CATQWEVNTEAFF. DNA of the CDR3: TGTGCCACCCAGTGGGAGGTGAACACTGAAGCTTTCTTT.

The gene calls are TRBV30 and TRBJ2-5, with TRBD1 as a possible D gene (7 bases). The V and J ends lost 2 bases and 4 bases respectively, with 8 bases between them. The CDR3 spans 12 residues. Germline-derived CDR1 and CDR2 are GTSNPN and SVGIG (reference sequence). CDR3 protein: CAWSQGGETQYF. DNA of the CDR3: TGTGCCTGGAGTCAGGGGGGAGAGACCCAGTACTTC.

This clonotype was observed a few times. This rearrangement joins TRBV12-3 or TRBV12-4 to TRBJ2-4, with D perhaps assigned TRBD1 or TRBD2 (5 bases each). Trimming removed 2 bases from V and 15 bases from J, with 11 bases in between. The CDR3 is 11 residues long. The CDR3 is CASSLRGASYF. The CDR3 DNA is TGTGCCAGCAGTTTAAGGGGAGCCTCGTACTTC.

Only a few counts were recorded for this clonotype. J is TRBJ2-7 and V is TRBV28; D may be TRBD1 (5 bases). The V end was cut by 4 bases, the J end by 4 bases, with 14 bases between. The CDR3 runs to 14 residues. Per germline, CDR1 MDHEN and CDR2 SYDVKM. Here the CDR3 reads CASSWSNRMYEQYF. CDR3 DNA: TGTGCCAGCAGTTGGTCCAACAGGATGTACGAGCAGTACTTC.

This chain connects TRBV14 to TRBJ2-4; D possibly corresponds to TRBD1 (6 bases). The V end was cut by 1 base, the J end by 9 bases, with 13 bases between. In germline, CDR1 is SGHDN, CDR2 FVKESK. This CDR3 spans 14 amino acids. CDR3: CASSQAGQLFIQYF. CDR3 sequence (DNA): TGTGCCAGCAGCCAAGCCGGACAGCTCTTCATTCAGTACTTC.

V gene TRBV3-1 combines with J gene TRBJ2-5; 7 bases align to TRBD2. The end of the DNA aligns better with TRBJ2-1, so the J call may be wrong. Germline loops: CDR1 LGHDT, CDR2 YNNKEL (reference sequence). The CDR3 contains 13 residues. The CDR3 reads CACGGRSLTEQFF. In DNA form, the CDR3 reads TGTGCTTGCGGGGGAAGGTCCTTGACTGAGCAGTTCTTC.

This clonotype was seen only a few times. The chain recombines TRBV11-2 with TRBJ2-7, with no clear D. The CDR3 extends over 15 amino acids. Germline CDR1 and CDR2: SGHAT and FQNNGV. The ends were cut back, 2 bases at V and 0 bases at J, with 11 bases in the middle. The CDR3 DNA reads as TGTGCCAGCAGCTTATCTTCCGTCCCCTCCTACGAGCAGTACTTC. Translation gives CASSLSSVPSYEQYF.

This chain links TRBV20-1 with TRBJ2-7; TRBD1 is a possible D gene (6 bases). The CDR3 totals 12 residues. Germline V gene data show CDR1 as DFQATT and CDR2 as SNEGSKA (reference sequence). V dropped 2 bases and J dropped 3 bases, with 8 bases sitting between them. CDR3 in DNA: TGCAGTGCTAGATTCAGGGGCTACGAGCAGTACTTC. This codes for CSARFRGYEQYF.

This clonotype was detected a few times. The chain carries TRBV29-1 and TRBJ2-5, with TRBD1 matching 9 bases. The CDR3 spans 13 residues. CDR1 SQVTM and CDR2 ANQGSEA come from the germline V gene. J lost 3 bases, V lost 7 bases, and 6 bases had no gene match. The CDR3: CSDTRQGEETQYF. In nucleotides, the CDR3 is TGCAGCGATACCAGACAGGGGGAAGAGACCCAGTACTTC.

The CDR3 loop reads CATSRDPGLGTDTQYF. CDR3 DNA sequence: TGTGCCACCAGCAGAGATCCGGGACTAGGGACAGATACGCAGTATTTT. The chain combines TRBV15 with TRBJ2-3; 8 nucleotides agree with TRBD2. V lost 0 bases to trimming and J lost 3 bases; unmatched junction nucleotides: 5. Germline V gene data show CDR1 as LNHNV and CDR2 as YYDKDF (reference sequence). The CDR3 is 16 residues long.

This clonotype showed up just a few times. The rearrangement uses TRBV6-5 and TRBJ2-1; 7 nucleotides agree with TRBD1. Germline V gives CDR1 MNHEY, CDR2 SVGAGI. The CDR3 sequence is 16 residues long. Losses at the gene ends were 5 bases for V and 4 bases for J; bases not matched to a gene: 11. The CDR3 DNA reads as TGTGCCAGCAGTACTACCTGGGACAGTTCTTACAATGAGCAGTTCTTC. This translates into CASSTTWDSSYNEQFF.

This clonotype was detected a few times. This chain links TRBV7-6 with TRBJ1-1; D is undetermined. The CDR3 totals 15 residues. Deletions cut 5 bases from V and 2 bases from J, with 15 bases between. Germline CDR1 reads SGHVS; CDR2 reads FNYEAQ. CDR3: CASSLPTSENTEAFF. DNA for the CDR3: TGTGCCAGCAGCCTCCCGACAAGCGAAAACACTGAAGCTTTCTTT.

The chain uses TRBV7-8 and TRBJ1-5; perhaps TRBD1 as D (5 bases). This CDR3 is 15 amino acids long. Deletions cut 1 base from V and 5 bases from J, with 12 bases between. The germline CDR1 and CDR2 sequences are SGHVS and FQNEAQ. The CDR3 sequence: CASSLGQGFHQPQHF. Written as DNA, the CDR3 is TGTGCCAGCAGCTTAGGGCAGGGATTCCATCAGCCCCAGCATTTT.

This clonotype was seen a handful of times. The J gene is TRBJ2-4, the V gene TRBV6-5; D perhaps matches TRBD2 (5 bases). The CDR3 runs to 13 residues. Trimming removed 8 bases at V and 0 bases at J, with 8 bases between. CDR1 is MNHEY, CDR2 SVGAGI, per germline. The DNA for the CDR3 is TGTGCCAGCCTCGGACTAGCCAAAAACATTCAGTACTTC. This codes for CASLGLAKNIQYF.

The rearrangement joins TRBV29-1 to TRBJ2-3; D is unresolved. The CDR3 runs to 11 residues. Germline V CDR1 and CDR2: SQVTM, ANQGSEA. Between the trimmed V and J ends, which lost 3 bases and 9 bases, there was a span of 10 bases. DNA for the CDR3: TGCAGCGTTGATTATGGAAGCACGCAGTATTTT. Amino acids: CSVDYGSTQYF.

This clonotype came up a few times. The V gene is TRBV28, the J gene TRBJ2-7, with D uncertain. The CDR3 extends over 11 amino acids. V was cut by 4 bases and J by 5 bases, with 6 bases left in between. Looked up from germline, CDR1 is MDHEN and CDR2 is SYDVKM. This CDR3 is CASSSYNEQYF. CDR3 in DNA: TGTGCCAGCAGTTCCTATAACGAGCAGTACTTC.

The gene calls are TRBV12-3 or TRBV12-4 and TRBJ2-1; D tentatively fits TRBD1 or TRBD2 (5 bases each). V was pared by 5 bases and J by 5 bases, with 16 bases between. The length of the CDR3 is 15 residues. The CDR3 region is CASSPKTGRNNEQFF. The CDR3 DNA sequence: TGTGCCAGCAGTCCAAAGACGGGGCGAAACAATGAGCAGTTCTTC.

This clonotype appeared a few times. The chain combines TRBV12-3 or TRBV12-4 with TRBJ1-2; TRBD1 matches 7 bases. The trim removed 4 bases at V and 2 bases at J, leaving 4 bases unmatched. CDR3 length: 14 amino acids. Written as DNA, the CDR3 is TGTGCCAGCAGTTGGGACAGACAAAACTATGGCTACACCTTC. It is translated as CASSWDRQNYGYTF.

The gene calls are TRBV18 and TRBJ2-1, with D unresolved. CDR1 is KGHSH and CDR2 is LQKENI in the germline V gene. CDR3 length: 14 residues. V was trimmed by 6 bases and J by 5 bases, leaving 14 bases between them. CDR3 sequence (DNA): TGTGCCAGCTCCCAACCTTGGATGGACAATGAGCAGTTCTTC. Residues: CASSQPWMDNEQFF.

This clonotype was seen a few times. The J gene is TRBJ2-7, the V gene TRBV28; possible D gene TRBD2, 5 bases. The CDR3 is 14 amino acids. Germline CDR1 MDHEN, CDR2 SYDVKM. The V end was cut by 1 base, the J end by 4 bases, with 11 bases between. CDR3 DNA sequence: TGTGCCAGCAGTTTATCGGGGATGGGGTACGAGCAGTACTTC. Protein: CASSLSGMGYEQYF.

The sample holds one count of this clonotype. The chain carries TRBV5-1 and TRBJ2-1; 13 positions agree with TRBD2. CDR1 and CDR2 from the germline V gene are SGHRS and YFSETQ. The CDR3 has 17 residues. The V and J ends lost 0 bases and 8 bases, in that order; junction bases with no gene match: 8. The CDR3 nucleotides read TGCGCCAGCAGCTTGGTCCCCGGGACTAGCGGGACCTATGAGCAGTTCTTC. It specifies CASSLVPGTSGTYEQFF.